What follows describes a single T cell receptor beta chain. The antigen is not known. The data derive from a study of CD8+ T cells in alopecia areata. Study-level background: Severity among treated patients was scored by the percentage of scalp area affected.

In germline, CDR1 is SGDLS, CDR2 YYNGEE. The V gene end was trimmed by 3 bases and the J gene end by 8 bases; junction bases not matched to a gene: 2. CDR3 length: 13 amino acids. Overall study findings and caveats: Tofacitinib significantly brought down scalp clonality and expanded CD8+ clones among top 100.

Specified treatment: oral pan-JAK inhibitor, 5-10 mg twice daily. Peripheral blood and lesional scalp punch biopsies came from alopecia areata patients. PBMCs, the starting material, were the source of sorted CD4+ and CD8+ T cells. Extracted RNA was reverse transcribed into cDNA, the sequencing template. Using immunoSEQ multiplex PCR, the repertoire was profiled, and TCRdb retains in-frame clones only, with some absent. The repertoire consists of tens of thousands of clones, with about 71% occurring once and the leading ten covering about a fifth. V usage is TRBV9 and J usage is TRBJ1-2, with 12 bases identical to TRBD1. Specimen: CD8+ T cells sorted from blood, collected at week 4, from a patient treated with tofacitinib. This TCR derives from a human donor with alopecia areata. This CDR3 is CASSEGTGGGYTF. CDR3 DNA: TGTGCCAGCAGCGAGGGGACAGGGGGCGGCTACACCTTC.